This TCR beta chain was identified in a study of vaccination effects on CD4 cells after COVID-19. Using immunoSEQ multiplex PCR, the repertoire was profiled, and TCRdb retains in-frame clones only, with some absent. The sample yields under 25,000 clones, 80% to 90% seen once. Germline V gene data show CDR1 as SGHTA and CDR2 as FQGTGA. This CDR3 comprises 14 residues. V lost 6 bases to trimming and J lost 0 bases; unmatched junction nucleotides: 2. Antigen-specific CD4+ T cell clonotypes were called by their expansion after viral peptide-pool culture in ViraFEST. Cells that had been cultured for roughly ten days were the source of isolated CD4+ T cells. Subjects were given two BNT162b2 or mRNA-1273 vaccine doses. As to this clone: Its antigen is still unknown.

The sequencing here drew on CD4+ T cells from PBMCs cultured with SARS-CoV-2 spike peptides, taken after COVID-19 vaccination. The receptor was isolated from a human donor who received a COVID-19 vaccine. Some clones in this sample may be carry-over from other donors' samples. The chain has TRBV7-3 and TRBJ2-3; 8 positions match TRBD2. The CDR3 protein is CASRSSGSTDTQYF. CDR3 DNA: TGTGCCAGCAGGTCTAGCGGGAGCACAGATACGCAGTATTTT.